The T cell receptor (beta chain) described here comes from a study of blood T cell repertoires in COVID-19 (dated by TCRdb to about 2020). At the level of the whole study: The collaborator samples originated in the United States, Italy and Spain and spanned the acute and convalescent phases of COVID-19. The prospective study material was composed of cDNA or gDNA derived from T cells, B-cell-depleted T cells, or PBMCs. Deeply sampled blood TCRbeta repertoires from subjects exposed to, actively infected with, or recovered from COVID-19 were included in the dataset. The repertoires were released in a freely available public database intended as a resource for research on the immune response to SARS-CoV-2. The samples were drawn from two sources: the first 160 participants of the ongoing ImmuneRACE study, and approximately 1,300 subjects contributed by 6 global collaborators. A de-identified subject ID, COVID-19 status, age in years and sex were almost always included in the sample metadata. Where available, HLA class I and class II types were obtained from metadata supplied by the sample provider rather than from assay-based typing. Broader findings and caveats from the paper: How much clinical and demographic metadata was included differed by source and by participant, and the metadata was provided uncurated.

CDR1 LNHDA and CDR2 SQIVND are derived from the germline V gene (reference sequence). Including the terminal cysteine and phenylalanine, the CDR3 comprises 14 residues. CDR3 DNA only is kept here, 42 bases in frame from base 1. Ends trimmed: V by 10 bases, J by 0 bases; bases unmatched to a gene: 6. On this clone: The antigen it recognizes is unknown. No per-base quality is available; no much larger clone lies one base away.

One collaborating source in Seattle enrolled patients during active infection and followed them longitudinally through the course of disease. Each collaborating institution followed its own protocols to collect whole blood in K2EDTA tubes. For TCRbeta analysis, collaborators shipped samples as frozen whole blood, isolated PBMCs, or DNA extracted from either of those sample types. TCRbeta CDR3 regions were amplified from genomic DNA by means of the immunoSEQ Assay, a bias-controlled multiplex PCR. The authors' pipeline ran thus. Nucleated cell counts per sample were estimated from amplification of reference gene primers within the assay. Sequence reads were collapsed and filtered to measure the absolute abundance of every unique TCRbeta CDR3 rearrangement. For each sample, productive Simpson clonality was calculated as the square root of Simpson's diversity index across productive rearrangements. TCRdb's version of the immuneACCESS table is confined to in-frame rearrangements and falls short of the full clone set. An unresolved V gene accounts for under half of the shortfall where checked; the remainder is of unknown origin. The V and J calls and clone size are taken from that table; D and trimming were inferred from the DNA. The sample table contains over 250,000 clones; only one count was recorded for over 80% of them. In total, the top ten clones hold 10% of the sample.

The TCR was taken from a woman aged 70-85 years with COVID-19, enrolled during active disease. The V gene is TRBV19 and the J gene is TRBJ2-3, with 8 junctional bases fitting TRBD1. Sequencing was performed on peripheral blood. CDR3 region: CATDRGTSTDTQYF. Here is the DNA: TGTGCCACCGACAGGGGCACTAGCACAGATACGCAGTATTTT.